This T cell receptor (beta chain) was observed in a study of regulatory T cells in long-lasting Graves disease. Study conclusions and caveats: The study found TRBV28, TRBJ1-2 and TRBJ2-5 favored in persistent disease. Persistent-disease Graves' patients showed less TCR diversity than new cases.

A few counts support this clonotype. The antigen is undetermined. CDR3-region Arm-PCR and iRepertoire HTBI primers produced the TCR beta libraries. Under the authors' procedure: From all samples, identification returned 13 to 15 TRBJ and approximately 62 TRBV segments. TCRdb recomputed calls from the multiplex PCR reads with MiXCR, one row per CDR3 protein. What appears here as the V and J calls and clone size reflects TCRdb's work, not the paper's. In the table there are approximately 500,000 distinct CDR3 sequences, about 22% of which are singletons. Specified time point: persistent/refractory GD, antithyroid drugs over 5 years with positive TRAb. With RNA extracted from PBMCs as input, the TCR library was made. The germline V gene has CDR1 SGHDT and CDR2 YYEEEE. Between the trimmed V and J ends, which lost 4 bases and 0 bases, there was a span of 11 bases. The CDR3 is 14 amino acids.

J is TRBJ2-7 and V is TRBV5-6; D is possibly TRBD1 (5 bases). The sequencing here drew on peripheral blood mononuclear cells (PBMCs), taken when the disease was refractory, from a patient treated with antithyroid drugs. The source is a female donor with Graves disease. The CDR3 nucleotides are TGTGCCAGCAGCCGCGGACACTTCTCCTACGAGCAGTACTTC. Translating it yields CASSRGHFSYEQYF. The full variable domain, in which reference TRBV5-6 and TRBJ2-7 provide the parts outside the CDR3, is DAGVTQSPTHLIKTRGQQVTLRCSPKSGHDTVSWYQQALGQGPQFIFQYYEEEERQRGNFPDRFSGHQFPNYSSELNVNALLLGDSALYLCASSRGHFSYEQYFGPGTRLTVT.